This T cell receptor beta chain was identified in a study of blood T cell repertoires in COVID-19. The table came from immunoSEQ multiplex PCR; TCRdb's copy has only in-frame clones and leaves some out. The sample records about 270,000 clones, about nine tenths being singletons. Cohorts were determined from participant-reported clinical history. In germline, CDR1 is SGHAT, CDR2 FQNNGV. Trimming pared 5 bases from V and 5 bases from J, leaving 15 bases between. This CDR3 region has 15 residues. The chain is built from TRBV11-2 and TRBJ2-2, with TRBD1 as a possible D gene (7 bases). Sample: PBMCs or T cells enriched from blood (not recorded which). This clonotype originated in a woman in her 50s who had recovered from COVID-19. CDR3 residues: CASSKQGTGTGELFF. CDR3 DNA: TGTGCCAGCAGCAAACAGGGGACTGGTACCGGGGAGCTGTTTTTT.